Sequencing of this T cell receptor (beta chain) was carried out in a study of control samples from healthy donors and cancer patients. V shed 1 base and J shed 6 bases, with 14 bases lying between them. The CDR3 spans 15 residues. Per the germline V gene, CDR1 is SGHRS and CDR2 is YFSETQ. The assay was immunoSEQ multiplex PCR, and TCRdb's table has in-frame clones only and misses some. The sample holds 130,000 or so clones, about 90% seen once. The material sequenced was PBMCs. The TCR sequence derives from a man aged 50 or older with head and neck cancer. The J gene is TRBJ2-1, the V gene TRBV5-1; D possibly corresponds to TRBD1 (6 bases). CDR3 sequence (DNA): TGCGCCAGCAGCTTGCTGAGACAGGCTTTCAATGAGCAGTTCTTC. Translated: CASSLLRQAFNEQFF.